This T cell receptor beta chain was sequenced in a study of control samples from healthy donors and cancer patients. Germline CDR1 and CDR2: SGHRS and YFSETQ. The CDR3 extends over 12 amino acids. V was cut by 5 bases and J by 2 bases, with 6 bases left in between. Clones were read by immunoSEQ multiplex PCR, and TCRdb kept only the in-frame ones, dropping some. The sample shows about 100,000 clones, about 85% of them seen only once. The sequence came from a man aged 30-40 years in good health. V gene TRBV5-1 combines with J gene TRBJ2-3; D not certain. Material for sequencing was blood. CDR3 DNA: TGCGCCAGCAGGTATGACACAGATACGCAGTATTTT. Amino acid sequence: CASRYDTDTQYF.